This TCR beta chain was obtained from a study of T cells in Graves' hyperthyroidism and ophthalmopathy. Over 18 months, lack of ophthalmopathy progression marked Graves' hyperthyroidism as stable. Investigators excluded patients with uncontrolled infection, other autoimmune disease, pregnancy or lactation. Findings of the study overall: Ophthalmopathy and stable hyperthyroidism were told apart by a 13 V-J model. The model made its ophthalmopathy prediction, and onset followed a median 6.5 months later.

The germline gives CDR1 SEHNR, CDR2 FQNEAQ (reference sequence). Between the trimmed V and J ends, which lost 7 bases and 7 bases, there was a span of 14 bases. There are 14 residues in the CDR3. It was RNA transcripts that yielded the amplified TCR beta CDR3 regions. HTBI primers were used for first-round RT-PCR of the TCR CDR3. TCRdb reanalysed the multiplex PCR reads using MiXCR and keeps one entry per CDR3 protein. The sample yields under 700,000 distinct CDR3 sequences, 35% to 55% seen once. A remark on this clonotype: As yet, its antigen is unknown.

Source material: peripheral blood or thyroid tissue (not recorded which). The sequence derives from a woman aged 18-29 years with Graves' hyperthyroidism. The V call is TRBV7-9, the J call TRBJ1-6, with D maybe TRBD1 (5 bases). CDR3 in amino acids: CASTPGRLNSPLHF. CDR3 nucleotides: TGTGCCAGCACCCCGGGACGGCTGAATTCACCCCTCCACTTT. Full variable domain (outside the CDR3, taken from reference TRBV7-9 and TRBJ1-6): DTGVSQNPRHKITKRGQNVTFRCDPISEHNRLYWYRQTLGQGPEFLTYFQNEAQLEKSRLLSDRFSAERPKGSFSTLEIQRTEQGDSAMYLCASTPGRLNSPLHFGNGTRLTVT.